The 16 T cell receptor beta chains below were found in one sample sequenced in a study of blood T cell repertoires in COVID-19. Generated by immunoSEQ multiplex PCR, the TCRdb table keeps only in-frame clones and is missing some. This sample has about 68,000 clones, with approximately 90% found just once. Sequences were obtained from peripheral blood. The receptors shown here come from a man aged 30-40 years with acute or convalescent COVID-19.

This clone was counted only a few times. Written as DNA, the CDR3 is TGTGCCAGCAGCGAAAATGACAGGGTGGACAATGAGCAGTTCTTC. It translates to CASSENDRVDNEQFF. The rearrangement joins TRBV9 to TRBJ2-1; 7 bases are a match to TRBD1. The CDR3 consists of 15 residues. V was clipped by 3 bases and J by 5 bases; unmatched bases: 8. The V gene's germline CDR1 is SGDLS and CDR2 YYNGEE. Full variable domain (remainder filled in from reference TRBV9 and TRBJ2-1): DSGVTQTPKHLITATGQRVTLRCSPRSGDLSVYWYQQSLDQGLQFLIQYYNGEERAKGNILERFSAQQFPDLHSELNLSSLELGDSALYFCASSENDRVDNEQFFGPGTRLTVL.

The J gene is TRBJ1-5, the V gene TRBV15; D is ambiguous. The germline gives CDR1 LNHNV, CDR2 YYDKDF (reference sequence). V was shortened by 5 bases and J by 2 bases, with 4 bases between the two germline ends. CDR3 length equals 12 residues. The CDR3 sequence is CATSLGNQPQHF. The CDR3 nucleotides read TGTGCCACCAGCCTAGGCAATCAGCCCCAGCATTTT.

The chain employs TRBV11-2 and TRBJ1-1, with D unresolved. Trimming took 5 bases from V and 2 from J, leaving 9 bases between them. The CDR3 sequence is 13 residues long. Germline V CDR1 and CDR2: SGHAT, FQNNGV. The CDR3 DNA follows: TGTGCCAGCAGCCCCTACGAAAACACTGAAGCTTTCTTT. Its protein is CASSPYENTEAFF.

The CDR3 coding sequence is TGTGCCATCAGTGAGTGGGACAGGGCCTACGAGCAGTACTTC. It codes for CAISEWDRAYEQYF. The chain uses TRBV10-3 and TRBJ2-7, with 9 nucleotides matching TRBD1. This CDR3 has 14 amino acids. Per germline, CDR1 ENHRY and CDR2 SYGVKD. V gave up 1 base and J gave up 2 bases; unmatched junction bases: 0.

The chain combines TRBV7-7 with TRBJ1-6; 7 nucleotides match TRBD1. Germline CDR1 is SSHAT and CDR2 is FNYEAQ (reference sequence). Losses at the gene ends were 4 bases for V and 5 bases for J; bases not matched to a gene: 2. The CDR3 length is 14 residues. The CDR3 loop is CASSSGTDNSPLHF. DNA for the CDR3: TGTGCCAGCAGCTCGGGGACAGATAATTCACCCCTCCACTTT.

The chain carries TRBV6-5 and TRBJ1-6, with no clear D. The CDR3 sequence is 14 residues long. Trimming left V 7 bases short and J 5 bases short, with 12 bases between. Germline V gene sequence: CDR1 MNHEY, CDR2 SVGAGI. CDR3 DNA: TGTGCCAGCACCCTCCAGGTGGATAATTCACCCCTCCACTTT. It yields the protein CASTLQVDNSPLHF.

The chain is built from TRBV29-1 and TRBJ1-4; TRBD1 might be the D (6 bases). Between the trimmed V and J ends, which lost 4 bases and 8 bases, there was a span of 11 bases. This CDR3 has 12 residues. Germline lookup yields CDR1 SQVTM and CDR2 ANQGSEA. The CDR3 region has the DNA TGCAGCGTTGCAGGGGCCCAAGAAAAACTGTTTTTT. Translation: CSVAGAQEKLFF.

The chain is built from TRBV7-2 and TRBJ1-2; D perhaps matches TRBD1 (5 bases). CDR1 SGHTA and CDR2 FQGNSA come from the germline V gene. The V end was cut by 5 bases, the J end by 4 bases, with 17 bases between. CDR3 length equals 15 residues. The CDR3 here is CASSPGQGPLYGYTF. Written as DNA, the CDR3 is TGTGCCAGCAGCCCCGGACAAGGGCCCCTCTATGGCTACACCTTC.

The gene calls are TRBV18 and TRBJ2-1; a weak D match, TRBD2 (5 bases). Germline CDR1 reads KGHSH; CDR2 reads LQKENI. Trimming removed 3 bases at V and 7 bases at J, with 13 bases between. This CDR3 region has 14 residues. The CDR3 DNA reads as TGTGCCAGCTCACCCCGGACTCCAAGTAATGAGCAGTTCTTC. This translates into CASSPRTPSNEQFF.

This clone has just one count. The V and J genes are TRBV28 and TRBJ2-7, with a possible D match to TRBD1 (6 bases). The V gene lost 7 bases and the J gene lost 4 bases, with 14 bases spanning the gap. This CDR3 is 13 amino acids long. Per the germline V gene, CDR1 is MDHEN and CDR2 is SYDVKM. The CDR3 loop is CASTPSGVYEQYF. The CDR3 nucleotides are TGTGCCAGCACCCCATCAGGGGTATACGAGCAGTACTTC.

The chain uses TRBV13 and TRBJ2-3; D remains ambiguous. The germline V and J ends were trimmed by 9 bases and 4 bases, with 5 bases remaining between them. The CDR3 length is 10 residues. In germline, CDR1 is PRHDT, CDR2 FYEKMQ (reference sequence). The CDR3 is CASRADTQYF. CDR3 sequence (DNA): TGTGCCAGTCGAGCAGATACGCAGTATTTT.

The chain links TRBV6-6 to TRBJ1-2; D uncertain. Germline loops: CDR1 MNHNY, CDR2 SVGAGI (reference sequence). V lost 2 bases and J lost 5, with 9 bases in between. This CDR3 has 13 amino acids. The CDR3 DNA follows: TGTGCCAGCAGTTACACCCCGAGATATGGCTACACCTTC. The encoded protein is CASSYTPRYGYTF.

The chain joins TRBV6-5 to TRBJ1-3; no clear D. The CDR3 is 15 amino acids. V was shortened by 8 bases and J by 4 bases, with 18 bases between the two germline ends. Germline V lookup: CDR1 MNHEY, CDR2 SVGAGI. The CDR3, as DNA: TGTGCCAGCCGGACTTCCGCCGGGTACGGAAACACCATATATTTT. This codes for CASRTSAGYGNTIYF.

The V gene is TRBV18, the J gene TRBJ1-6; D unresolved. The V gene's germline CDR1 is KGHSH and CDR2 LQKENI. Trimming took off 3 bases at V and 9 bases at J, with 18 bases between the two ends. The CDR3 extends over 16 amino acids. The DNA of the CDR3 is TGTGCCAGCTCACCCCCCCTTCTTGGAGGCCTTTCACCCCTCCACTTT. This encodes CASSPPLLGGLSPLHF. The complete variable domain, with remaining parts taken from reference TRBV18 and TRBJ1-6, reads NAGVMQNPRHLVRRRGQEARLRCSPMKGHSHVYWYRQLPEEGLKFMVYLQKENIIDESGMPKERFSAEFPKEGPSILRIQQVVRGDSAAYFCASSPPLLGGLSPLHFGNGTRLTVT.

This clone came up a few times. The rearrangement links TRBV7-8 to TRBJ2-7, with a tentative D call TRBD1 (6 bases). This CDR3 spans 13 amino acids. Between the trimmed V and J ends, which lost 5 bases and 5 bases, there was a span of 13 bases. Per the germline V gene, CDR1 is SGHVS and CDR2 is FQNEAQ. CDR3 nucleotide sequence: TGTGCCAGCAGCCCACCAGGGGCAGACGAGCAGTACTTC. Its protein product is CASSPPGADEQYF. The entire variable domain, with the rest obtained from reference TRBV7-8 and TRBJ2-7, is as follows: GAGVSQSPRYKVAKRGQDVALRCDPISGHVSLFWYQQALGQGPEFLTYFQNEAQLDKSGLPSDRFFAERPEGSVSTLKIQRTQQEDSAVYLCASSPPGADEQYFGPGTRLTVT.

This rearrangement joins TRBV19 to TRBJ1-1; D is possibly TRBD1 (6 bases). The CDR3 length is 18 residues. With 3 bases removed from V and 0 bases from J, the gap between germline ends came to 20 bases. The V gene's germline CDR1 is LNHDA and CDR2 SQIVND (reference sequence). CDR3 region: CASSIRGSGWALNTEAFF. DNA of the CDR3: TGTGCCAGTAGTATTAGGGGGTCCGGGTGGGCCCTGAACACTGAAGCTTTCTTT.